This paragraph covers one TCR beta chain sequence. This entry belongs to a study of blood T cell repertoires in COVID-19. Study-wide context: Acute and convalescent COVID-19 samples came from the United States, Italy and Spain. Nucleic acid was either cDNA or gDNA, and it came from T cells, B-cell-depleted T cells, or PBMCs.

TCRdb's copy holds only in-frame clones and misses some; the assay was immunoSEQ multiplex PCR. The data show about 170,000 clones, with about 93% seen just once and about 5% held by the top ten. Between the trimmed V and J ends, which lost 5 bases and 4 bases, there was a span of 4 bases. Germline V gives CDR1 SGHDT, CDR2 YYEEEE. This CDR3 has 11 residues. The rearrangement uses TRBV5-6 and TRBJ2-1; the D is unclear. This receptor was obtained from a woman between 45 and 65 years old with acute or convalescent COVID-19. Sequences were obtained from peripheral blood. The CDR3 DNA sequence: TGTGCCAGCAGTCAATACAATGAGCAGTTCTTC. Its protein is CASSQYNEQFF.